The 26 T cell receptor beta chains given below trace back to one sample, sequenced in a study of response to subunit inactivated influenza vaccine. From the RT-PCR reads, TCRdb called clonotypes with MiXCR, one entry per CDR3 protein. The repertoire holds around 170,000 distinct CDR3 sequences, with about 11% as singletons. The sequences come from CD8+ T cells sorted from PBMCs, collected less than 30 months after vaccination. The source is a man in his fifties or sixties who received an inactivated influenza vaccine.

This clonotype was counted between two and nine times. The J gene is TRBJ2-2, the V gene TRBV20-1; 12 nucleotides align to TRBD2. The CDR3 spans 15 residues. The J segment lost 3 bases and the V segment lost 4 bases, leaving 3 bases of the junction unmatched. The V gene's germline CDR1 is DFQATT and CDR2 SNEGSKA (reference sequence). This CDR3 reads CSATTSGGYTGELFF. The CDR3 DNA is TGCAGTGCTACGACTAGCGGGGGTTACACCGGGGAGCTGTTTTTT.

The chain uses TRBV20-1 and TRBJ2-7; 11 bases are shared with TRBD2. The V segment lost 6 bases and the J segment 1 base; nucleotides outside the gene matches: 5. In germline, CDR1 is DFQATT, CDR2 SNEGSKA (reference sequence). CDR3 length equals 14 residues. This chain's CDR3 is CSASLAGASYEQYF. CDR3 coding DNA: TGCAGTGCCTCACTAGCGGGAGCTTCCTACGAGCAGTACTTC.

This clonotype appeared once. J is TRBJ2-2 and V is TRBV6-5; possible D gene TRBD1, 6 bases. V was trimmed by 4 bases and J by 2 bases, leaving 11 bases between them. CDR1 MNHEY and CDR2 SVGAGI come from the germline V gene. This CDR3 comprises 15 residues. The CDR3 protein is CASSWGRGNTGELFF. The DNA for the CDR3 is TGTGCCAGCAGTTGGGGCAGGGGAAACACCGGGGAGCTGTTTTTT.

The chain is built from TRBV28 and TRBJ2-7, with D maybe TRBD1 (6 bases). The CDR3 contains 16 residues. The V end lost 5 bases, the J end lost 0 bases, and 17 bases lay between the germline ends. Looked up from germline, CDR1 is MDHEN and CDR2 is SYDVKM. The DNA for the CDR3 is TGTGCCAGCAGTGATCTCGGACAGATCCTCTCCTACGAGCAGTACTTC. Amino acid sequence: CASSDLGQILSYEQYF.

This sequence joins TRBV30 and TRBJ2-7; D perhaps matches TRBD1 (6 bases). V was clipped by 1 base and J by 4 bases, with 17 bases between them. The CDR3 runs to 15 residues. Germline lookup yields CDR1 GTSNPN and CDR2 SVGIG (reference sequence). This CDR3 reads CAWSGTPGQQYEQYF. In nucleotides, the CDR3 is TGTGCCTGGAGTGGCACACCGGGACAACAATACGAGCAGTACTTC. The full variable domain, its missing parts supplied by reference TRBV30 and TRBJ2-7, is SQTIHQWPATLVQPVGSPLSLECTVEGTSNPNLYWYRQAAGRGLQLLFYSVGIGQISSEVPQNLSASRPQDRQFILSSKKLLLSDSGFYLCAWSGTPGQQYEQYFGPGTRLTVT.

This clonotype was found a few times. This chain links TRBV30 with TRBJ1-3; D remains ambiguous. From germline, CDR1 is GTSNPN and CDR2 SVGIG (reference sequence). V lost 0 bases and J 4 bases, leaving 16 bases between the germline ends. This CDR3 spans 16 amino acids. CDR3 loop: CAWSVDPGYFGNTIYF. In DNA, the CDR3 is TGTGCCTGGAGTGTAGATCCGGGGTACTTCGGAAACACCATATATTTT.

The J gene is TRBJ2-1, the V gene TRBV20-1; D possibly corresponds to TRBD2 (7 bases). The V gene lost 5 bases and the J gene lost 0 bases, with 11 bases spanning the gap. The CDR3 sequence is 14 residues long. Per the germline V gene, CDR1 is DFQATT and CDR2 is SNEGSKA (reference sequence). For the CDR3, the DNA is TGCAGTGCTGGCGGGGGCAACTCCTACAATGAGCAGTTCTTC. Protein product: CSAGGGNSYNEQFF.

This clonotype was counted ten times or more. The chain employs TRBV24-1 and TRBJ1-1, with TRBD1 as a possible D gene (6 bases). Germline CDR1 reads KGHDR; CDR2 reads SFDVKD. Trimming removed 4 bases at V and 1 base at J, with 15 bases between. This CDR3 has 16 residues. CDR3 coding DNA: TGTGCCACCAGTGAAAGCGGGGGCGTTGGGAACACTGAAGCTTTCTTT. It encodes CATSESGGVGNTEAFF.

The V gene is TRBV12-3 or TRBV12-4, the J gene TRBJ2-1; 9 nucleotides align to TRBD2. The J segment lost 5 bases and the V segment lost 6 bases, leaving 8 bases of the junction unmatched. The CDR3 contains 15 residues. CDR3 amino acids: CASSPGTSRHNEQFF. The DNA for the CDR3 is TGTGCCAGCAGCCCCGGGACTAGCAGACACAATGAGCAGTTCTTC.

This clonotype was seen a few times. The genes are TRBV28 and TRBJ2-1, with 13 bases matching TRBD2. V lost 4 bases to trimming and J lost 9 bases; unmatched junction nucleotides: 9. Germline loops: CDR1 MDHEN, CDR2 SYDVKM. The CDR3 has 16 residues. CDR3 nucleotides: TGTGCCAGCAGTTGTCCCACTAGCGGGAGGGCCTGTGAGCAGTTCTTC. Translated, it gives CASSCPTSGRACEQFF.

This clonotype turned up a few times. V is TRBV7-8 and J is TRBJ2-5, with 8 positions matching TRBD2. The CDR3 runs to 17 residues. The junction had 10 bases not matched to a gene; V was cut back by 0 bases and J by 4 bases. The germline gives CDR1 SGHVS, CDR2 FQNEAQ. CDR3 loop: CASSLAPAGEVTETQYF. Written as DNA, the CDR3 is TGTGCCAGCAGCTTAGCCCCAGCGGGAGAGGTTACAGAGACCCAGTACTTC.

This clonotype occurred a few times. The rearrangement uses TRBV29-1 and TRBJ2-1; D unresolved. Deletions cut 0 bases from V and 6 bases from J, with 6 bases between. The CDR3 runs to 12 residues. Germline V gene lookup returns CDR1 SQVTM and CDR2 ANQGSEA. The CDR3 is CSVEDLGNEQFF. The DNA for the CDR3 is TGCAGCGTTGAAGATTTGGGCAATGAGCAGTTCTTC.

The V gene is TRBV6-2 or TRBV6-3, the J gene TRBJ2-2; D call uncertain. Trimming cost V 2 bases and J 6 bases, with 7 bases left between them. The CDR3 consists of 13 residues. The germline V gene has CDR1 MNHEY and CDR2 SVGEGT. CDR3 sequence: CASSYITAGELFF. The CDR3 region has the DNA TGTGCCAGCAGTTACATTACAGCCGGGGAGCTGTTTTTT.

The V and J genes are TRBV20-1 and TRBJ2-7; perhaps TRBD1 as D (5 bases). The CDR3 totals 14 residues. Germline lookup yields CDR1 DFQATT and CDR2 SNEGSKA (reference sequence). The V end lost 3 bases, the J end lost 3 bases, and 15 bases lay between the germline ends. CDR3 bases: TGCAGTGCTAGTGCAGGGCCCAACTACTACGAGCAGTACTTC. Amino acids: CSASAGPNYYEQYF.

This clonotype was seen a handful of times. The CDR3 region is CASSQESREINQPQHF. The CDR3 nucleotides are TGTGCCAGCAGCCAAGAGTCCAGGGAGATCAATCAGCCCCAGCATTTT. The J gene is TRBJ1-5, the V gene TRBV4-2; D possibly corresponds to TRBD1 (5 bases). CDR3 length equals 16 residues. Germline CDR1 and CDR2: LGHNA and YNFKEQ. Between the trimmed V and J ends, which lost 0 bases and 3 bases, there was a span of 12 bases.

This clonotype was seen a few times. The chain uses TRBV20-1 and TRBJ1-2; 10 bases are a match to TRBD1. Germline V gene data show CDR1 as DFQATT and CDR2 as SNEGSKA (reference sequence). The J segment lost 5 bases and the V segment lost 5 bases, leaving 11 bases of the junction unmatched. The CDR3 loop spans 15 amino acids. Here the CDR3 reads CSARGQGLVPYGYTF. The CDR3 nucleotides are TGCAGTGCTCGGGGACAGGGGTTAGTCCCTTATGGCTACACCTTC.

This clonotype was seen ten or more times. The CDR3 sequence is CSAMGLVLASTDTQYF. The CDR3 nucleotides read TGCAGTGCAATGGGACTAGTGCTTGCTAGCACAGATACGCAGTATTTT. The chain carries TRBV20-1 and TRBJ2-3; 8 nucleotides agree with TRBD2. Germline V gene sequence: CDR1 DFQATT, CDR2 SNEGSKA (reference sequence). J was trimmed by 0 bases and V by 6 bases; bases with no gene match: 11. This CDR3 is 16 amino acids long.

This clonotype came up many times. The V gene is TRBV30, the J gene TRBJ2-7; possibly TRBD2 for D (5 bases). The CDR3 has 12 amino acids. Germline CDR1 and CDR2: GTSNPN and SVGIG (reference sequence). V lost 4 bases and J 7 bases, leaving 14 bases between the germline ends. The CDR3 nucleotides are TGTGCCTGGAACATCGACTATTTGGAGCAGTACTTC. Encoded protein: CAWNIDYLEQYF.

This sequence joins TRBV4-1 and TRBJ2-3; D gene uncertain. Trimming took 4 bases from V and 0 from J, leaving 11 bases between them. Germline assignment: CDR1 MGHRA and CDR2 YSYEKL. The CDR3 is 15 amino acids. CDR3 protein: CASSPRTASTDTQYF. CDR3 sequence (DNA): TGCGCCAGCAGCCCACGGACGGCTAGCACAGATACGCAGTATTTT.

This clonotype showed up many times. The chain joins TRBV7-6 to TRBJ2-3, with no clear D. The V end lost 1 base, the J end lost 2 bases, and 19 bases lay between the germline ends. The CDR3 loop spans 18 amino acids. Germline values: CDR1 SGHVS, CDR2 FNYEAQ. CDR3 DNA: TGTGCCAGCAGCTTAGATGATCTCGGAAGTACTCCCACAGATACGCAGTATTTT. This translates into CASSLDDLGSTPTDTQYF.

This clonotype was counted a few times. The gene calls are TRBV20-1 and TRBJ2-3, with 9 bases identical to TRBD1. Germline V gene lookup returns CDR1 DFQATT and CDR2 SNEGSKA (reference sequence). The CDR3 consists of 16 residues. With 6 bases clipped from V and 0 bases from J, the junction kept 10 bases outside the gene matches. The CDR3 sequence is CSAPNPDRGSTDTQYF. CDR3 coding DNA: TGCAGTGCCCCTAACCCTGACAGGGGGAGCACAGATACGCAGTATTTT.

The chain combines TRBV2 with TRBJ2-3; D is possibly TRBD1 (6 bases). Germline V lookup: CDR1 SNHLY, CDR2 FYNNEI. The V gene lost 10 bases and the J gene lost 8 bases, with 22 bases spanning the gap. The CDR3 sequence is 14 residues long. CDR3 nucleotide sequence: TGTGCCACAGGGGTTGGCGGACTCACGGGTACGCAGTATTTT. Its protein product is CATGVGGLTGTQYF.

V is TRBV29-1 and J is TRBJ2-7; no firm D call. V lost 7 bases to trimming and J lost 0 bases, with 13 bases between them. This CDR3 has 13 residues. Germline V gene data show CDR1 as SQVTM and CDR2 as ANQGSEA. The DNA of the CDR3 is TGCAGCGCGCGGCCCCTGAGCTCCTACGAGCAGTACTTC. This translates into CSARPLSSYEQYF.

CDR3 sequence: CASSLGLSSTDTQYF. The CDR3 nucleotides are TGCGCCAGCAGCTTGGGACTATCTAGCACAGATACGCAGTATTTT. The chain employs TRBV5-1 and TRBJ2-3; D possibly corresponds to TRBD2 (5 bases). The CDR3 runs to 15 residues. The germline V gene encodes CDR1 SGHRS and CDR2 YFSETQ. V gave up 0 bases and J gave up 0 bases, with 8 bases separating them.

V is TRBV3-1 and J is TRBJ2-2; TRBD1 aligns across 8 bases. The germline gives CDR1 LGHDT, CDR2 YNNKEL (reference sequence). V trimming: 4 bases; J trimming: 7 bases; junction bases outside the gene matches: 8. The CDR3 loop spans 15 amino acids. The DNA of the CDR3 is TGTGCCAGCAGCCGGACAGGGACAGTCGGCGGGGAGCTGTTTTTT. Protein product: CASSRTGTVGGELFF.

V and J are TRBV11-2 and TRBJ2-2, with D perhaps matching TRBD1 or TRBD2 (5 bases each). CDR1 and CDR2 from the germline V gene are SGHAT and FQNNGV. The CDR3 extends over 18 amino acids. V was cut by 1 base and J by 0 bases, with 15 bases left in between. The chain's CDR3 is CASSLGWGAGPNTGELFF. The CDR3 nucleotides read TGTGCCAGCAGCTTAGGGTGGGGCGCGGGTCCGAACACCGGGGAGCTGTTTTTT.